This TCR beta chain was profiled in a study of cytomegalovirus exposure and HLA in healthy donors. A note on this clone: Its antigen remains unknown.

General study points: Association of a missense DCLRE1C variant with TCR beta V- and J-gene trimming was reported in a later analysis.

Primers: 60 Vbeta forward and 13 Jbeta reverse. TCRdb keeps only in-frame clones here, not all; method: immunoSEQ multiplex PCR. The table lists 70,000 to 95,000 clones, less than 85% of them singletons, with roughly 13% in the top ten. The V end lost 7 bases, the J end lost 5 bases, and 17 bases lay between the germline ends. Germline values: CDR1 LNHDA, CDR2 SQIVND (reference sequence). The CDR3 totals 15 residues. The clonotype comes from a human donor in good health. Specimen: PBMCs. V usage is TRBV19 and J usage is TRBJ2-2, with D tentatively TRBD2 (7 bases). The chain's CDR3 is CASIEGGGRTGELFF. The CDR3, as DNA: TGTGCCAGTATTGAAGGGGGGGGGAGGACCGGGGAGCTGTTTTTT.